This T cell receptor beta chain was captured by sequencing in a study of blood T cell repertoires in COVID-19. TCRdb keeps only in-frame clones here, not all; method: immunoSEQ multiplex PCR. Of some 87,000 clones in the sample, approximately 84% were seen once. Germline CDR1 and CDR2: SGHVS and FQNEAQ. The CDR3 length is 17 residues. The ends lost 3 bases at V and 2 bases at J; junction bases unmatched: 7. Input material: peripheral blood. V and J are TRBV7-8 and TRBJ2-3; TRBD2 aligns across 11 bases. This sequence originates from a human donor in a cohort sampled during active COVID-19. The CDR3 reads CASSFGKTSGTTDTQYF. CDR3 sequence (DNA): TGTGCCAGCAGCTTTGGCAAGACTAGCGGGACCACAGATACGCAGTATTTT.